Listed here are 21 T cell receptor beta chains from one sample, sequenced in a study of molecular identifiers for immune sequencing clone quantification (dated by TCRdb to the late 2010s). Library preparation was by PCR. The sample was run on an Illumina HiSeq 4000. TCRdb trimmed the raw reads at Q25, called clones with MiXCR and kept productive beta chains. A single entry per CDR3 protein holds the most common genes and DNA from its merged rows. For this sample there are tens of thousands of distinct CDR3 sequences; 15% to 20% appear just once. The ten largest account for approximately 1.5% of the sample. The sequenced sample consisted of naive CD8+ T cells from blood, with Jurkat cell RNA spiked in. The cell subset or site label, as the study defines it: FACS-sorted CD8+CD4-CCR7+CD45RA+ naive T cells. The receptors shown here come from a human donor in good health. Some libraries in this study had Jurkat cell RNA spiked in.

This clonotype has at least ten counts. The CDR3 DNA sequence: TGTGCCAGCAGCTTAGTAGCGGGAGGGCCAAGTGAGCAGTACTTC. This codes for CASSLVAGGPSEQYF. The chain couples TRBV7-2 to TRBJ2-7; 11 positions match TRBD2. V was clipped by 1 base and J by 7 bases; unmatched bases: 6. The CDR3 extends over 15 amino acids. From germline, CDR1 is SGHTA and CDR2 FQGNSA.

At least ten counts were recorded for this clonotype. The chain employs TRBV7-9 and TRBJ2-2; D gene uncertain. Trimming took 4 bases from V and 2 from J, leaving 11 bases between them. This CDR3 has 15 amino acids. Germline CDR1 SEHNR, CDR2 FQNEAQ (reference sequence). For the CDR3, the DNA is TGTGCCAGCAGCTCTCCGGACGGTAACACCGGGGAGCTGTTTTTT. It yields the protein CASSSPDGNTGELFF.

The rearrangement links TRBV28 to TRBJ2-1; 8 nucleotides line up with TRBD2. The CDR3 has 14 residues. J gave up 8 bases and V 6 bases, and 9 bases lay outside the gene matches. Germline lookup yields CDR1 MDHEN and CDR2 SYDVKM. The CDR3 sequence: CASSGRAFYDEQFF. CDR3 in DNA: TGTGCCAGCAGCGGGAGGGCTTTTTATGATGAGCAGTTCTTC. Variable domain in full (rest from reference TRBV28 and TRBJ2-1): DVKVTQSSRYLVKRTGEKVFLECVQDMDHENMFWYRQDPGLGLRLIYFSYDVKMKEKGDIPEGYSVSREKKERFSLILESASTNQTSMYLCASSGRAFYDEQFFGPGTRLTVL.

The J gene is TRBJ2-7, the V gene TRBV28; D is possibly TRBD1 (6 bases). This CDR3 is 14 amino acids long. The V and J ends lost 6 bases and 0 bases respectively, with 12 bases between them. CDR1 MDHEN and CDR2 SYDVKM come from the germline V gene. In nucleotides, the CDR3 is TGTGCCAGCAGCGGGGACACCCGCTCCTACGAGCAGTACTTC. It yields the protein CASSGDTRSYEQYF.

The V gene is TRBV19, the J gene TRBJ2-7; D gene unclear. CDR3 length: 13 residues. Germline CDR1 LNHDA, CDR2 SQIVND (reference sequence). Trimming removed 1 base at V and 2 bases at J, with 6 bases between. CDR3: CASSIGRAYEQYF. CDR3 DNA: TGTGCCAGTAGTATAGGCAGAGCCTACGAGCAGTACTTC.

This clonotype was observed at least ten times. The rearrangement uses TRBV20-1 and TRBJ2-1, with 14 bases fitting TRBD2. Germline lookup yields CDR1 DFQATT and CDR2 SNEGSKA (reference sequence). The CDR3 contains 18 residues. V shed 6 bases, J shed 1 base, and the junction held 11 bases outside the gene matches. This CDR3 reads CSARRPGLAGASYNEQFF. The CDR3 DNA reads as TGCAGTGCGAGGAGACCGGGACTAGCGGGAGCGTCCTACAATGAGCAGTTCTTC.

About this clonotype itself: This sequence may be a read error, since a much larger clone differs from it by one base. Because the CDR3 is missing its conserved closing phenylalanine or tryptophan, this is likely a read error. The V gene is TRBV20-1, the J gene TRBJ2-5; 8 nucleotides line up with TRBD2. The CDR3 has 14 amino acids. The V segment lost 6 bases and the J segment 2 bases; nucleotides outside the gene matches: 8. Germline V gene data show CDR1 as DFQATT and CDR2 as SNEGSKA (reference sequence). In DNA form, the CDR3 reads TGCAGTGCAGACGGGGGGGGCCTTCAAGAGACCCAGTACTCC. Its translation: CSADGGGLQETQYS.

This clonotype was seen repeatedly, ten times or more. The chain has TRBV11-2 and TRBJ1-1; D remains ambiguous. CDR3 size: 11 residues. With 5 bases removed from V and 6 bases from J, the gap between germline ends came to 7 bases. Germline loops: CDR1 SGHAT, CDR2 FQNNGV. CDR3 protein: CASSHLSEAFF. The CDR3 DNA sequence: TGTGCCAGCAGCCATTTATCTGAAGCTTTCTTT. The variable domain in full, with the rest retrieved from reference TRBV11-2 and TRBJ1-1, is EAGVAQSPRYKIIEKRQSVAFWCNPISGHATLYWYQQILGQGPKLLIQFQNNGVVDDSQLPKDRFSAERLKGVDSTLKIQPAKLEDSAVYLCASSHLSEAFFGQGTRLTVV.

This clonotype has at least ten counts. The chain links TRBV6-2 or TRBV6-3 to TRBJ2-1; TRBD2 agrees at 9 bases. The J segment lost 5 bases and the V segment lost 1 base, leaving 3 bases of the junction unmatched. Germline loops: CDR1 MNHEY, CDR2 SVGEGT. CDR3 size: 15 residues. The CDR3 loop reads CASSYWREGNNEQFF. CDR3 nucleotide sequence: TGTGCCAGCAGTTACTGGCGGGAGGGAAACAATGAGCAGTTCTTC.

This clonotype was seen ten or more times. The gene calls are TRBV28 and TRBJ1-2; D gene uncertain. The V and J ends lost 4 bases and 8 bases respectively, with 20 bases between them. There are 15 residues in the CDR3. Per germline, CDR1 MDHEN and CDR2 SYDVKM. The CDR3 sequence is CASSSPWEGGLGYTF. DNA of the CDR3: TGTGCCAGCAGTTCCCCATGGGAGGGAGGGCTAGGCTACACCTTC.

This clonotype was recorded many times. This rearrangement joins TRBV7-9 to TRBJ2-2, with 9 bases matching TRBD2. The J segment lost 4 bases and the V segment lost 2 bases, leaving 5 bases of the junction unmatched. Germline V gene sequence: CDR1 SEHNR, CDR2 FQNEAQ (reference sequence). The CDR3 spans 16 residues. The CDR3 here is CASSLFLAGATGELFF. The CDR3 coding sequence is TGTGCCAGCAGCTTATTTTTAGCGGGGGCCACCGGGGAGCTGTTTTTT.

This clonotype has more than one count but fewer than ten. The genes are TRBV3-1 and TRBJ2-5; D may correspond to TRBD1 or TRBD2 (5 bases each). CDR1 is LGHDT and CDR2 is YNNKEL in the germline V gene (reference sequence). The CDR3 has 16 residues. The ends were cut back, 4 bases at V and 5 bases at J, with 20 bases in the middle. The CDR3 is CASSPEGSGGRETQYF. CDR3 DNA sequence: TGTGCCAGCAGCCCCGAGGGGAGTGGGGGACGTGAGACCCAGTACTTC.

The chain links TRBV7-7 to TRBJ2-1; 9 nucleotides align to TRBD2. The CDR3 is 19 residues long. Losses at the gene ends were 3 bases for V and 6 bases for J; bases not matched to a gene: 18. The germline V gene encodes CDR1 SSHAT and CDR2 FNYEAQ (reference sequence). CDR3 DNA: TGTGCCAGCAGCTTGAAAGTCATTGAGGCTAGCGGGGCGCCCAATGAGCAGTTCTTC. Protein sequence: CASSLKVIEASGAPNEQFF. The variable domain in full, completed from reference TRBV7-7 and TRBJ2-1, reads GAGVSQSPRYKVTKRGQDVTLRCDPISSHATLYWYQQALGQGPEFLTYFNYEAQPDKSGLPSDRFSAERPEGSISTLTIQRTEQRDSAMYRCASSLKVIEASGAPNEQFFGPGTRLTVL.

Regarding this clonotype: Just one base apart from a much larger clone, this may be a read error. The V and J genes are TRBV6-1 and TRBJ2-1, with 7 bases identical to TRBD1. The length of the CDR3 is 16 residues. Germline CDR1 MNHNS, CDR2 SASEGT. The CDR3 spells CASSEVVGQAYNELFF. The CDR3 DNA is TGTGCCAGCAGTGAAGTAGTAGGACAGGCCTACAATGAGCTGTTCTTC.

As concerns this clonotype: The junction and the germline gene differ at one end; a read error may be behind it. This rearrangement joins TRBV6-7 to TRBJ2-4; 7 nucleotides agree with TRBD2. TRBV6-7 belongs to the ORF category, with a function that is uncertain. CDR3 size: 14 residues. The CDR3 loop reads CASRGGSSKNIRYF. The CDR3 region has the DNA TGTGCCAGTCGGGGCGGGAGCTCCAAAAACATTCGGTACTTC.

This clonotype came up a few times. The chain has TRBV19 and TRBJ2-7, with TRBD2 as a possible D gene (5 bases). Trimming took 3 bases from V and 3 from J, leaving 12 bases between them. This CDR3 has 14 amino acids. Germline V gives CDR1 LNHDA, CDR2 SQIVND (reference sequence). The DNA of the CDR3 is TGTGCCAGTAGTATTGGTGGGAGAGGCTACGAGCAGTACTTC. Translating it yields CASSIGGRGYEQYF. The full variable domain, in which reference TRBV19 and TRBJ2-7 provide the parts outside the CDR3, is DGGITQSPKYLFRKEGQNVTLSCEQNLNHDAMYWYRQDPGQGLRLIYYSQIVNDFQKGDIAEGYSVSREKKESFPLTVTSAQKNPTAFYLCASSIGGRGYEQYFGPGTRLTVT.

V and J are TRBV11-2 and TRBJ1-6, with D tentatively TRBD1 (5 bases). This CDR3 contains 16 residues. Germline V CDR1 and CDR2: SGHAT, FQNNGV. The germline V and J ends were trimmed by 1 base and 6 bases, with 13 bases remaining between them. The CDR3 protein is CASSLVREGINSPLHF. The CDR3 bases are TGTGCCAGCAGCTTAGTAAGAGAGGGGATTAATTCACCCCTCCACTTT.

The rearrangement links TRBV4-1 to TRBJ1-5, with a tentative D call TRBD1 (6 bases). Germline V gene data show CDR1 as MGHRA and CDR2 as YSYEKL. V lost 4 bases to trimming and J lost 6 bases, with 10 bases between them. The CDR3 has 13 amino acids. The CDR3: CASSRGGFQPQHF. The CDR3, as DNA: TGCGCCAGCAGCCGAGGGGGTTTTCAGCCCCAGCATTTT.

This clonotype was counted ten times or more. This chain links TRBV29-1 with TRBJ2-7, with a tentative D call TRBD2 (5 bases). The V end was cut by 5 bases, the J end by 5 bases, with 10 bases between. The V gene's germline CDR1 is SQVTM and CDR2 ANQGSEA. The CDR3 totals 11 residues. The CDR3 DNA is TGCAGCGTTATCGAGGGCAACGAGCAGTACTTC. Translation: CSVIEGNEQYF.

Ten or more counts support this clonotype. The V gene is TRBV25-1, the J gene TRBJ1-5, with 7 bases lining up with TRBD1. The CDR3 loop spans 14 amino acids. Trimming removed 1 base from V and 7 bases from J; junction bases left unmatched: 4. Germline-derived CDR1 and CDR2 are MGHDK and SYGVNS. The CDR3 protein is CASSELEGAQPQHF. In DNA, the CDR3 is TGTGCCAGCAGTGAATTAGAGGGGGCCCAGCCCCAGCATTTT. Full variable domain (remainder filled in from reference TRBV25-1 and TRBJ1-5): EADIYQTPRYLVIGTGKKITLECSQTMGHDKMYWYQQDPGMELHLIHYSYGVNSTEKGDLSSESTVSRIRTEHFPLTLESARPSHTSQYLCASSELEGAQPQHFGDGTRLSIL.

The chain is built from TRBV7-9 and TRBJ2-5; no clear D gene. Trimming shortened V by 6 bases and J by 2 bases, and 10 bases separated the two germline ends. This CDR3 has 13 residues. The V gene's germline CDR1 is SEHNR and CDR2 FQNEAQ (reference sequence). The CDR3 is CASRRVLQETQYF. For the CDR3, the DNA is TGTGCCAGCAGAAGGGTTCTACAAGAGACCCAGTACTTC.